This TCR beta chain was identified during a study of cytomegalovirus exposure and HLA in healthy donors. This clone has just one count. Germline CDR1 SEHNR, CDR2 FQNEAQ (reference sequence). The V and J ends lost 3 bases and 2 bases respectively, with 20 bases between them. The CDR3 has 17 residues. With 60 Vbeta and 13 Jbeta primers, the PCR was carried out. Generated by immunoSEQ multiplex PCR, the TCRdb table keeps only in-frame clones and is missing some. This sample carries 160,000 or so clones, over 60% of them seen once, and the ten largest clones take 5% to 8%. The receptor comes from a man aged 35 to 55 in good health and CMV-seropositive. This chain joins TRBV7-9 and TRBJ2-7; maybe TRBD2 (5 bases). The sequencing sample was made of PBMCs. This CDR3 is CASSFGSTGSRTYEQYF. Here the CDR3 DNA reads TGTGCCAGCAGCTTTGGATCGACGGGGAGCCGCACCTACGAGCAGTACTTC.